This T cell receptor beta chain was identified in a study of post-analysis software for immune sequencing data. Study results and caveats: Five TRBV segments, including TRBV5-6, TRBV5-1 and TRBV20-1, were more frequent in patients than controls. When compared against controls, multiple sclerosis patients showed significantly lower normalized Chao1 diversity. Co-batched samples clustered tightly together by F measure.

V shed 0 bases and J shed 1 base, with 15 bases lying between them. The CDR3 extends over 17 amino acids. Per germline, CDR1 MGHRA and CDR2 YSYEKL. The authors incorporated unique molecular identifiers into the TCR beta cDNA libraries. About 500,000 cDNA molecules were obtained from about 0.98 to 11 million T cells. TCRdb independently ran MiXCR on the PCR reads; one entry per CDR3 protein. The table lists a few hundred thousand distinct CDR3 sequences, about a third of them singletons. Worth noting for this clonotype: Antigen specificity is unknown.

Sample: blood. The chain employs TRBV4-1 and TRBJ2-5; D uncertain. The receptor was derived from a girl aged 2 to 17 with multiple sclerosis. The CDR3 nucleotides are TGCGCCAGCAGCCAAGAAAGGGCGGTAGGCCTCCAAGAGACCCAGTACTTC. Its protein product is CASSQERAVGLQETQYF.